The rows below give T cell receptor beta chains drawn from one sample of a study of OX40 agonist ivuxolimab in advanced cancers. Some clones are missing from TCRdb's copy, which holds only in-frame ones; the method was immunoSEQ multiplex PCR. The table has roughly 35,000 clones, 86% seen once. The sequences come from CD4+ or CD8+ T cells sorted from blood, collected in a trial of the OX40 agonist ivuxolimab. The origin of the receptors is an adult with an advanced solid tumor such as melanoma, head and neck, liver or kidney cancer. Each CDR3 is given with its conserved first and last residue.

j_call | v_call | cdr3_aa
TRBJ2-3 | TRBV15 | CATSRPGAGGTDTQYF
TRBJ1-1 | TRBV7-3 | CASVQSRDRVDTEAFF
TRBJ2-5 | TRBV5-5 | CASSPTLAGVVETQYF
TRBJ2-7 | TRBV5-1 | CASSPEGRSSYEQYF
TRBJ1-1 | TRBV6-8 | CASTEAFF
TRBJ2-2 | TRBV9 | CASSVGGGPGELFF
TRBJ1-2 | TRBV5-6 | CASSLKWGELDYGYTF
TRBJ2-3 | TRBV5-6 | CASSLGTGGEPGVTDTQYF
TRBJ2-5 | TRBV5-8 | CASSQRGGHQETQYF
TRBJ1-1 | TRBV5-1 | CASSLRPGAGQRTEAFF
TRBJ2-2 | TRBV9 | CASSPRGDPDTGELFF
TRBJ1-1 | TRBV4-3 | CASSQSPGQDIMNTEAFF
TRBJ1-2 | TRBV5-6 | CASSLSGNYGYTF
TRBJ1-5 | TRBV6-5 | CASSRDRGRNQPQHF
TRBJ1-1 | TRBV29-1 | CSVDGFSGTEAFF
TRBJ1-2 | TRBV5-1 | CASSLSAGYGYTF
TRBJ1-1 | TRBV23-1 | CASSQGADPFF
TRBJ1-1 | TRBV19 | CASSIEGQPNTEAFF
TRBJ1-3 | TRBV19 | CASSILGAITGNTIYF
TRBJ2-3 | TRBV5-4 | CASSTTATDTQYF
TRBJ1-2 | TRBV6-1 | CASRTQDNYGYTF
. | TRBV6-1 | CASTDRGYRREFYEQYF
TRBJ2-3 | TRBV18 | CASSGVAGDTDTQYF
TRBJ2-2 | TRBV19 | CASSPEGQFANTGELFF
TRBJ2-7 | TRBV10-2 | CASRTGPYEQYF